The clone carrying this T cell receptor (beta chain) was seen repeatedly, ten times or more. What it recognizes is unknown. Trimming removed 3 bases from V and 9 bases from J, with 6 bases in between. The CDR3 is 11 residues long. In germline, CDR1 is MDHEN, CDR2 SYDVKM. This record comes from a study of early T cells in non-severe SARS-CoV-2 infection. For the study at large: RNA in bulk from unsorted whole blood was sequenced, and chains were unpaired.

The library protocol tagged individual cDNA molecules with unique molecular identifiers. Via MiXCR, TCRdb re-called the 5' RACE reads, giving one row per CDR3 protein. The profile shows over 75,000 distinct CDR3 sequences, under 15% of them singletons. General study findings and limits: Sequences matched to VDJdb favored anti-spike CD8 responses, while private and CD4 specificities were missed.

The rearrangement uses TRBV28 and TRBJ2-1; D uncertain. The sequence came from an adult who was a healthcare worker with PCR-confirmed SARS-CoV-2 infection or an uninfected control (not recorded which). Sequencing input: whole blood. CDR3 sequence (DNA): TGTGCCAGCAGTTTCGCGCCTGAGCAGTTCTTC. Translating gives CASSFAPEQFF.